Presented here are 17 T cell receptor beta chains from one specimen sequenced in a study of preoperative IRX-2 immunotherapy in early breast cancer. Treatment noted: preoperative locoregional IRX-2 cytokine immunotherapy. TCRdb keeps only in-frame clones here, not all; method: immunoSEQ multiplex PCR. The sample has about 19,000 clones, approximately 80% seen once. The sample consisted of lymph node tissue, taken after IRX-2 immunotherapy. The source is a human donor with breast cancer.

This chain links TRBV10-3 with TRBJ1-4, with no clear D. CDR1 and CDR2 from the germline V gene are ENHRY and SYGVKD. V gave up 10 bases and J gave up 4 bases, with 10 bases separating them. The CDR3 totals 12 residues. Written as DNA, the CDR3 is TGTGCCAGCCCCGTCGTTAATGAAAAACTGTTTTTT. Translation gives CASPVVNEKLFF.

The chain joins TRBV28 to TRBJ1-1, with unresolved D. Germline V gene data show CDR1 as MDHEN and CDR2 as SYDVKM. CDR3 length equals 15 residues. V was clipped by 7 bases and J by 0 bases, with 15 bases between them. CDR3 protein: CASTRGGSMNTEAFF. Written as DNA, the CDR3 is TGTGCCAGCACCCGAGGTGGCAGCATGAACACTGAAGCTTTCTTT.

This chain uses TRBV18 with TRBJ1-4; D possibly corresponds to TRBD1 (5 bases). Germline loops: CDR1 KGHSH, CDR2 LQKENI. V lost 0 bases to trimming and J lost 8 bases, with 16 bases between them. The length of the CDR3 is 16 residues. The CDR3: CASSPPAGTGIEKLFF. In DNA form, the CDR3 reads TGTGCCAGCTCACCACCGGCCGGGACTGGGATCGAAAAACTGTTTTTT.

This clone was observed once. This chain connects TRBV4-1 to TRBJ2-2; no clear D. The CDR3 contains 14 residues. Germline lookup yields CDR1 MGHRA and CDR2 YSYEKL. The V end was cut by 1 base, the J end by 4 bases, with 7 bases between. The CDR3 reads CASSQGRLTGELFF. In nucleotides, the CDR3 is TGCGCCAGCAGCCAAGGACGACTCACCGGGGAGCTGTTTTTT.

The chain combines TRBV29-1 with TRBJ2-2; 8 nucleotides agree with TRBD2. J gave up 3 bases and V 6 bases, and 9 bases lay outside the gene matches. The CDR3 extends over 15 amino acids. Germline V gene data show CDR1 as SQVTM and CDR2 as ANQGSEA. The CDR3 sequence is CSVLGGGRHTGELFF. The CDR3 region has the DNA TGCAGCGTCCTCGGCGGGGGGCGGCACACCGGGGAGCTGTTTTTT.

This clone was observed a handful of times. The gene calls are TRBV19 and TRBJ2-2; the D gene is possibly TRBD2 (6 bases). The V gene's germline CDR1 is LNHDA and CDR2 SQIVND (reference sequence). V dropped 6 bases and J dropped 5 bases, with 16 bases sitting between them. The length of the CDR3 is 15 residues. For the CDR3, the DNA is TGTGCCAGTAGGGGAGGAGGGAGTCGGACCGGGGAGCTGTTTTTT. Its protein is CASRGGGSRTGELFF. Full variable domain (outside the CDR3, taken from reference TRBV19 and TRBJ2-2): DGGITQSPKYLFRKEGQNVTLSCEQNLNHDAMYWYRQDPGQGLRLIYYSQIVNDFQKGDIAEGYSVSREKKESFPLTVTSAQKNPTAFYLCASRGGGSRTGELFFGEGSRLTVL.

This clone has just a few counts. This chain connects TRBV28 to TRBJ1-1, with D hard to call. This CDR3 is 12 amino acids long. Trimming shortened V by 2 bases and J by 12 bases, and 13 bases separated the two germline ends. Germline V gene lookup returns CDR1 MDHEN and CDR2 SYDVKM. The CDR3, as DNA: TGTGCCAGCAGTTTAAGGTTAGAGATGACTTTCTTT. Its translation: CASSLRLEMTFF.

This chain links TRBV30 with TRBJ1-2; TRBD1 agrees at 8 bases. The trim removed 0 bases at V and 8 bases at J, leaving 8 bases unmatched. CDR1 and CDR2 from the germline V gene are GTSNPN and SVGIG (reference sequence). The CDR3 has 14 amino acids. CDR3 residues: CAWSVPGGAEGYTF. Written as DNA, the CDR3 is TGTGCCTGGAGTGTACCAGGGGGCGCAGAGGGCTACACCTTC.

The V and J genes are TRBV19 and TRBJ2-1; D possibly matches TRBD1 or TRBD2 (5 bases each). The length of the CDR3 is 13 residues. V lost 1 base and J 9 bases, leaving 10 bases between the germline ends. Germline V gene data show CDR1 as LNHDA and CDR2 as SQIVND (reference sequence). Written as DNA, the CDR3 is TGTGCCAGTAGTATAGGAGGGACCGCTGAGCAGTTCTTC. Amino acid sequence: CASSIGGTAEQFF.

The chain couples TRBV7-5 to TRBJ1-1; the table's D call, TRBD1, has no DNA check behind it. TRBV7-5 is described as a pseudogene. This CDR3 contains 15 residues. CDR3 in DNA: TGTGCCAGCAGCCTAGTGACAGGTATTAACACTGAAGCTTTCTTT. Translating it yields CASSLVTGINTEAFF.

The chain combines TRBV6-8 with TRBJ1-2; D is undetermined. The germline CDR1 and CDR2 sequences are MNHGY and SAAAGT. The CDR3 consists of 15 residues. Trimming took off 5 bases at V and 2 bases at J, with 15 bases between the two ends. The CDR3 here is CASSVNPRANYGYTF. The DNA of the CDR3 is TGTGCCAGCAGTGTTAACCCACGGGCGAACTATGGCTACACCTTC.

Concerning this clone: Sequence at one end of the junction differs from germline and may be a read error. The CDR3: CAISAASRGEQFF. The CDR3 DNA sequence: TGTGCCATCAGTGCGGCATCCCGGGGTGAGCAGTTCTTC. V usage is TRBV6-8 and J usage is TRBJ2-1, with D possibly matching TRBD2 (5 bases). The CDR3 length is 13 residues. Per germline, CDR1 MNHGY and CDR2 SAAAGT.

The CDR3 nucleotides are TGCGCCAGCAGCTTGGTAGGGCAGCCGAACACCGGGGAGCTGTTTTTT. Translating gives CASSLVGQPNTGELFF. V usage is TRBV5-1 and J usage is TRBJ2-2; the D is unclear. The CDR3 is 16 amino acids. Trimming took off 0 bases at V and 0 bases at J, with 9 bases between the two ends. Germline CDR1 reads SGHRS; CDR2 reads YFSETQ.

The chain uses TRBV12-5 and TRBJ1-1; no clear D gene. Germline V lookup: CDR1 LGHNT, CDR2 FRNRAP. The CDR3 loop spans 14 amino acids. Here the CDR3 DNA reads TGTGCCAGCACTAAACAGTCGGGCTACACTGAAGCTTTCTTT. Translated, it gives CASTKQSGYTEAFF.

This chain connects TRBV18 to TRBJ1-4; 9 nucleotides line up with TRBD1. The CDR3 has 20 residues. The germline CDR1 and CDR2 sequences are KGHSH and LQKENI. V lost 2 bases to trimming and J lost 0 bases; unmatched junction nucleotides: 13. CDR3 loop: CASSPTKTGTGTATNEKLFF. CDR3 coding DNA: TGTGCCAGCTCACCAACCAAAACCGGGACAGGGACCGCAACTAATGAAAAACTGTTTTTT.

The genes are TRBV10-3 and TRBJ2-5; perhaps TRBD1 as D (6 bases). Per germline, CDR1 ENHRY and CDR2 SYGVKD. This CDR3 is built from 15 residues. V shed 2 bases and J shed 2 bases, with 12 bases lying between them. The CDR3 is CAISETGPNQETQYF. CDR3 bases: TGTGCCATCAGTGAGACAGGGCCCAATCAAGAGACCCAGTACTTC.

CDR3 region: CASTHKGGRGYGYTF. The CDR3 DNA reads as TGTGCCAGTACTCACAAGGGGGGGCGCGGCTATGGCTACACCTTC. The chain carries TRBV19 and TRBJ1-2; tentatively, D is TRBD1 (6 bases). This CDR3 has 15 residues. Germline V gene sequence: CDR1 LNHDA, CDR2 SQIVND (reference sequence). Trimming pared 7 bases from V and 4 bases from J, leaving 19 bases between.